This is a list of T cell receptor beta chains from one sample in a study of T cell responses to AZD1222 COVID-19 vaccine. Assay: immunoSEQ multiplex PCR; the TCRdb copy retains only in-frame clones and omits some. The table includes over 100,000 clones, roughly 86% detected once. The sequenced sample was peripheral blood, obtained 28 days after the second dose of the MenACWY control vaccine. Receptors were obtained from an adult who received the MenACWY meningococcal vaccine as a control. Each CDR3 is given with its conserved first and last residue. The order of the fields is V gene, D gene, J gene, clone size, CDR3 DNA, CDR3 protein. The D gene is left open where the match is weak. Expanded clones are given a class, and other clones once, few, many or no size at all.

v_call: TRBV18
d_call: -
j_call: TRBJ2-1
clone_size: -
cdr3_nt: TGTGCCAGCTCACCAGGGGGCAATGAGCAGTTCTTC
cdr3_aa: CASSPGGNEQFF

v_call: TRBV18
d_call: TRBD1
j_call: TRBJ2-7
clone_size: -
cdr3_nt: TGTGCCAGCTCACCCCCCGGGACAGGGGTTGTAACGTACGAGCAGTACTTC
cdr3_aa: CASSPPGTGVVTYEQYF

v_call: TRBV27
d_call: -
j_call: TRBJ2-1
clone_size: -
cdr3_nt: TGTGCCAGCAGTTTGGTACAGGGAAATGAGCAGTTCTTC
cdr3_aa: CASSLVQGNEQFF

v_call: TRBV12-3/TRBV12-4
d_call: TRBD1
j_call: TRBJ1-5
clone_size: -
cdr3_nt: TGTGCCAGCAGCACACAGGGGGGGCAGCCCCAGCATTTT
cdr3_aa: CASSTQGGQPQHF

v_call: TRBV9
d_call: -
j_call: TRBJ2-2
clone_size: -
cdr3_nt: TGTGCCAGCAGCGTACTCAGTGAGGGGGCCGGGGAGCTGTTTTTT
cdr3_aa: CASSVLSEGAGELFF

v_call: TRBV27
d_call: -
j_call: TRBJ1-1
clone_size: -
cdr3_nt: TGTGCCAGCAGTTTTGGACAGTACACTGAAGCTTTCTTT
cdr3_aa: CASSFGQYTEAFF

v_call: TRBV28
d_call: TRBD1
j_call: TRBJ1-2
clone_size: -
cdr3_nt: TGTGCCAGCAGTGCCGACAGGGTAGGCTACACCTTC
cdr3_aa: CASSADRVGYTF

v_call: TRBV5-8
d_call: TRBD2
j_call: TRBJ2-5
clone_size: -
cdr3_nt: TGTGCCAGCAGCCGGGCTTACTTTAGCGGGGTGATGGAGACCCAGTACTTC
cdr3_aa: CASSRAYFSGVMETQYF

v_call: TRBV12-3/TRBV12-4
d_call: -
j_call: TRBJ1-1
clone_size: few
cdr3_nt: TGTGCCAGCAGTCTCTATACCCAGTTCTTT
cdr3_aa: CASSLYTQFF

v_call: TRBV19
d_call: -
j_call: TRBJ1-2
clone_size: -
cdr3_nt: TGTGCCAGTAGTATTAGGGTTAACTATGGCTACACCTTC
cdr3_aa: CASSIRVNYGYTF

v_call: TRBV7-9
d_call: TRBD2
j_call: TRBJ2-7
clone_size: -
cdr3_nt: TGTGCCAGCAGCTCCCTAGCGGGGGCCACCTACGAGCAGTACTTC
cdr3_aa: CASSSLAGATYEQYF

v_call: TRBV7-8
d_call: -
j_call: TRBJ2-3
clone_size: -
cdr3_nt: TGTGCCAGCAGCTTAACCGGGTTGATCACAGATACGCAGTATTTT
cdr3_aa: CASSLTGLITDTQYF

v_call: TRBV7-9
d_call: -
j_call: TRBJ1-5
clone_size: -
cdr3_nt: TGTGCCAGCAGTCCATCTAAGGATCAGCCCCAGCATTTT
cdr3_aa: CASSPSKDQPQHF

v_call: TRBV6-2/TRBV6-3
d_call: -
j_call: TRBJ2-1
clone_size: -
cdr3_nt: TGTGCCAGCAGTTACTCCGACCGCCGGGTTTCCAATGAGCAGTTCTTC
cdr3_aa: CASSYSDRRVSNEQFF

v_call: TRBV7-8
d_call: -
j_call: TRBJ1-6
clone_size: -
cdr3_nt: TGTGCCAGCAGCTTAGAAGGGCTTGAGGTTTATCTTTCACCCCTCCACTTT
cdr3_aa: CASSLEGLEVYLSPLHF

v_call: TRBV9
d_call: -
j_call: TRBJ2-7
clone_size: -
cdr3_nt: TGTGCCAGCAGCGTAGATACAGGCCTCAGGTACGAGCAGTACTTC
cdr3_aa: CASSVDTGLRYEQYF

v_call: TRBV7-2
d_call: TRBD2
j_call: TRBJ2-5
clone_size: -
cdr3_nt: TGTGCCAGCAGCTTACAATCGCGGGGGGGAGGAGAGACCCAGTACTTC
cdr3_aa: CASSLQSRGGGETQYF

v_call: TRBV4-1
d_call: -
j_call: TRBJ1-4
clone_size: -
cdr3_nt: TGCGCCAGCAGCCAAGCGGGCGTAGGGACTAGGGAAAAACTGTTTTTT
cdr3_aa: CASSQAGVGTREKLFF

v_call: TRBV6-1
d_call: -
j_call: TRBJ2-7
clone_size: -
cdr3_nt: TGTGCCAGCAGTGAAACACATACCTACGAGCAGTACTTC
cdr3_aa: CASSETHTYEQYF

v_call: TRBV4-1
d_call: -
j_call: TRBJ1-2
clone_size: many
cdr3_nt: TGCGCCAGCAGCCAAGAGCGGCCTGGGATCTATGGCTACACCTTC
cdr3_aa: CASSQERPGIYGYTF

v_call: TRBV7-2
d_call: -
j_call: TRBJ2-7
clone_size: -
cdr3_nt: TGTGCCAGCAGCTTAATGTCGAGCTCCTACGAGCAGTACTTC
cdr3_aa: CASSLMSSSYEQYF

v_call: TRBV3-1/TRBV3-2
d_call: TRBD1
j_call: TRBJ2-1
clone_size: -
cdr3_nt: TGTGCCAGCAGCCAAGATCGCAGGGGGCCTAGGGAGCAGTTCTTC
cdr3_aa: CASSQDRRGPREQFF

v_call: TRBV19
d_call: -
j_call: TRBJ1-1
clone_size: few
cdr3_nt: TGTGCCAGTTTTACAAATGAAGCTTTCTTT
cdr3_aa: CASFTNEAFF

v_call: TRBV15
d_call: TRBD2
j_call: TRBJ2-1
clone_size: -
cdr3_nt: TGTGCCACTAGGGTGGGGGGGAATGAGCAGTTCTTC
cdr3_aa: CATRVGGNEQFF

v_call: TRBV5-8
d_call: -
j_call: TRBJ1-2
clone_size: -
cdr3_nt: TGTGCCAGCAGCCTCCATTTTGATAGGGGCTACACCTTC
cdr3_aa: CASSLHFDRGYTF

v_call: TRBV7-2
d_call: -
j_call: TRBJ2-3
clone_size: -
cdr3_nt: TGTGCCAGCAGCTTCAGCACAGATACGCAGTATTTT
cdr3_aa: CASSFSTDTQYF

v_call: TRBV5-4
d_call: TRBD1
j_call: TRBJ2-7
clone_size: few
cdr3_nt: TGTGCCAGCAGCTCCCGGGACAGGGGATACGAGCAGTACTTC
cdr3_aa: CASSSRDRGYEQYF

v_call: TRBV28
d_call: -
j_call: TRBJ1-1
clone_size: -
cdr3_nt: TGTGCCAGCAGTTTATGGGACCGCCGGACTGAAGCTTTCTTT
cdr3_aa: CASSLWDRRTEAFF

v_call: TRBV13
d_call: TRBD1
j_call: TRBJ1-6
clone_size: -
cdr3_nt: TGTGCCAGCAGCCTACCTACCGGGACAGGGGAATCACCCCTCCACTTT
cdr3_aa: CASSLPTGTGESPLHF

v_call: TRBV6-2/TRBV6-3
d_call: -
j_call: TRBJ2-5
clone_size: few
cdr3_nt: TGTGCCAGCAGTTACCGGCGAGAGACCCAGTACTTC
cdr3_aa: CASSYRRETQYF

v_call: TRBV9
d_call: -
j_call: TRBJ2-7
clone_size: -
cdr3_nt: TGTGCCAGCAGCGGAACAGGGACCGAGCAGTACTTC
cdr3_aa: CASSGTGTEQYF

v_call: TRBV4-1
d_call: -
j_call: TRBJ2-3
clone_size: -
cdr3_nt: TGCGCCAGCAGCCAAGAGATCTCCACAGATACGCAGTATTTT
cdr3_aa: CASSQEISTDTQYF

v_call: TRBV25-1
d_call: TRBD1
j_call: TRBJ2-6
clone_size: -
cdr3_nt: TGTGCCAGCAGTGAAAGGACAGGGTCTGGGGCCAACGTCCTGACTTTC
cdr3_aa: CASSERTGSGANVLTF

v_call: TRBV5-1
d_call: -
j_call: TRBJ2-1
clone_size: -
cdr3_nt: TGCGCCAGCAGGCCTGAGGAACAGCGGGTCTTGAGCTCCTACAATGAGCAGTTCTTC
cdr3_aa: CASRPEEQRVLSSYNEQFF

v_call: TRBV6-5
d_call: TRBD1
j_call: TRBJ1-6
clone_size: -
cdr3_nt: TGTGCCAGCAGTACAAGCCGGACAGGGCGATCACCCCTCCACTTT
cdr3_aa: CASSTSRTGRSPLHF

v_call: TRBV28
d_call: -
j_call: TRBJ1-2
clone_size: -
cdr3_nt: TGTGCCAGCACCCTAGGGAAGAACGGTGGCTACACCTTC
cdr3_aa: CASTLGKNGGYTF

v_call: TRBV19
d_call: TRBD2
j_call: TRBJ2-7
clone_size: once
cdr3_nt: TGTGCCAGTACCGTAGGCGGGGGGAGTTACGAGCAGTACTTC
cdr3_aa: CASTVGGGSYEQYF

v_call: TRBV20-1
d_call: -
j_call: TRBJ2-1
clone_size: -
cdr3_nt: TGCAGTGCTAACCGAGCTTCTGAGCAGTTCTTC
cdr3_aa: CSANRASEQFF

v_call: TRBV7-6
d_call: -
j_call: TRBJ2-7
clone_size: -
cdr3_nt: TGTGCCAGCAGCTTATGGGGTGAAACGGGGGCATCCAACGAGCAGTACTTC
cdr3_aa: CASSLWGETGASNEQYF

v_call: TRBV11-2
d_call: TRBD2
j_call: TRBJ2-3
clone_size: -
cdr3_nt: TGTGCCAGCAGTCTTGCGATCGGGGCTAGCGGGAGTCTCACAGATACGCAGTATTTT
cdr3_aa: CASSLAIGASGSLTDTQYF

v_call: TRBV7-6
d_call: -
j_call: TRBJ1-1
clone_size: once
cdr3_nt: TGTGCCAGCAGCTCCCTCCAGGAAGCTTTCTTT
cdr3_aa: CASSSLQEAFF